A selection of T cell receptor beta chains follows, all from one sample in a study of blood T cell repertoires in COVID-19. Assay: immunoSEQ multiplex PCR; the TCRdb copy retains only in-frame clones and omits some. Of roughly 33,000 clones in the sample, 85% to 90% were seen once. Sequenced: peripheral blood. The receptors were sampled from a man at least 80 years old with active COVID-19. CDR3s include the opening cysteine and the closing phenylalanine or tryptophan. The D gene is left open where the match is weak. Rows give clone size only sometimes, using once, few, many, or a class for an expanded clone.

TRBV5-6	TRBJ2-2	.	.	CASRPRVGRNTGELFF	TGTGCCAGCAGACCGAGGGTAGGGCGGAACACCGGGGAGCTGTTTTTT
TRBV5-5	TRBJ2-7	TRBD2	.	CASSLGGGEQYF	TGTGCCAGCAGCTTGGGCGGGGGCGAGCAGTACTTC
TRBV18	TRBJ2-1	TRBD1	.	CASSPLMTGGMGEQFF	TGTGCCAGCTCACCCCTCATGACAGGGGGGATGGGTGAGCAGTTCTTC
TRBV25-1	TRBJ2-7	.	.	CASSEFYGRGRNEQYF	TGTGCCAGCAGTGAGTTCTATGGCAGGGGCCGAAACGAGCAGTACTTC
TRBV29-1	TRBJ1-1	TRBD1	.	CSVGQMNTEAFF	TGCAGCGTGGGACAGATGAACACTGAAGCTTTCTTT
TRBV5-1	TRBJ2-5	.	.	CASSFRGSPAQETQYF	TGCGCCAGCAGCTTCCGGGGGAGTCCTGCACAAGAGACCCAGTACTTC
TRBV19	TRBJ2-2	TRBD1	.	CASSAAVQGTGELFF	TGTGCCAGTAGTGCGGCCGTACAGGGGACCGGGGAGCTGTTTTTT
TRBV5-6	TRBJ2-5	.	.	CASSLGGLGTQYF	TGTGCCAGCAGCTTGGGAGGGTTGGGGACCCAGTACTTC
TRBV18	TRBJ1-1	.	.	CASSRGSDGTEAFF	TGTGCCAGCTCACGAGGCTCCGACGGCACTGAAGCTTTCTTT
TRBV27	TRBJ2-7	.	.	CASSPVYYEQYF	TGTGCCAGCAGTCCCGTGTACTACGAGCAGTACTTC
TRBV11-2	TRBJ2-7	.	.	CASSSDSARGGEQYF	TGTGCCAGCAGCTCCGACTCGGCAAGGGGAGGAGAGCAGTACTTC
TRBV4-3	TRBJ2-2	.	.	CASSQVRVTGELFF	TGCGCCAGCAGCCAAGTCAGGGTCACCGGGGAGCTGTTTTTT
TRBV19	TRBJ2-1	TRBD1	.	CASRTGGVREQFF	TGTGCCAGTCGGACAGGGGGAGTAAGGGAGCAGTTCTTC
TRBV6-5	TRBJ2-2	TRBD1	.	CASRQGSRTGELFF	TGTGCCAGCAGACAGGGGTCGCGCACCGGGGAGCTGTTTTTT
TRBV19	TRBJ2-7	.	.	CASRQDPRYEQYF	TGTGCCAGCAGACAGGACCCTAGGTACGAGCAGTACTTC
TRBV6-6	TRBJ2-7	.	.	CASSTGIYEQYF	TGTGCCAGCAGCACAGGGATCTACGAGCAGTACTTC
TRBV7-8	TRBJ2-7	TRBD2	.	CASSPLAGYYEQYF	TGTGCCAGCAGCCCACTAGCGGGGTACTACGAGCAGTACTTC
TRBV20-1	TRBJ2-7	.	.	CSASSLYEQYF	TGCAGTGCTAGCTCTCTCTACGAGCAGTACTTC
TRBV5-1	TRBJ2-5	TRBD1	.	CASRPGQGVETQYF	TGCGCCAGCAGACCGGGACAGGGGGTCGAGACCCAGTACTTC
TRBV6-5	TRBJ2-3	.	.	CATTRGDTQYF	TGTGCCACTACCCGGGGAGATACGCAGTATTTT
TRBV19	TRBJ2-5	.	.	CASSIGGILETQYF	TGTGCCAGTAGTATAGGGGGCATCCTAGAGACCCAGTACTTC
TRBV7-8	TRBJ1-5	.	.	CASSFRGAGADQPQHF	TGTGCCAGCAGCTTTCGGGGGGCAGGGGCGGATCAGCCCCAGCATTTT
TRBV7-6	TRBJ2-3	.	.	CASSLGPPAEYTDTQYF	TGTGCCAGCAGCTTAGGCCCTCCAGCGGAGTACACAGATACGCAGTATTTT
TRBV27	TRBJ1-5	.	.	CASSHLQGSSNQPQHF	TGTGCCAGCAGTCACCTACAGGGATCGAGCAATCAGCCCCAGCATTTT
TRBV4-1	TRBJ2-2	.	.	CASSRQDSNTGELFF	TGCGCCAGCAGCCGACAGGATTCGAACACCGGGGAGCTGTTTTTT
TRBV24-1	TRBJ2-1	TRBD2	.	CATSNPSGRAGDEQFF	TGTGCCACCAGTAACCCTAGCGGGAGAGCAGGGGATGAGCAGTTCTTC
TRBV7-2	TRBJ1-1	.	.	CASSLARGNTEAFF	TGTGCCAGCAGCTTAGCCAGGGGGAACACTGAAGCTTTCTTT
TRBV6-2/TRBV6-3	TRBJ2-4	TRBD2	.	CASSYSVHRGGLAKNIQYF	TGTGCCAGCAGTTACTCGGTTCATCGCGGGGGTTTAGCCAAAAACATTCAGTACTTC
TRBV3-1/TRBV3-2	TRBJ2-7	.	.	CASSQLAGEQYF	TGTGCCAGCAGCCAGCTAGCAGGCGAGCAGTACTTC
TRBV5-1	TRBJ1-5	.	few	CASSPGGFGQPQHF	TGCGCCAGCAGCCCCGGGGGGTTCGGCCAGCCCCAGCATTTT
TRBV3-1/TRBV3-2	TRBJ1-4	.	once	CASSQGVGRGEDNEKLFF	TGTGCCAGCAGCCAAGGGGTTGGTCGGGGGGAGGATAATGAAAAACTGTTTTTT
TRBV7-2	TRBJ2-5	TRBD2	.	CASGLGLAGGGETQYF	TGTGCCAGCGGCCTCGGACTAGCGGGAGGCGGGGAGACCCAGTACTTC
TRBV6-5	TRBJ2-7	TRBD1	.	CASSRWGQGVYEQYF	TGTGCCAGCAGTCGCTGGGGACAGGGAGTTTACGAGCAGTACTTC
TRBV2	TRBJ1-5	.	.	CASSGQGGQPQHF	TGTGCCAGCAGTGGGCAGGGAGGGCAGCCCCAGCATTTT
TRBV6-5	TRBJ2-7	TRBD2	.	CASSSIAGAGYEQYF	TGTGCCAGCAGTTCTATAGCGGGGGCCGGCTACGAGCAGTACTTC
TRBV15	TRBJ1-2	TRBD1	.	CATSSTGGISGYTF	TGTGCCACCAGCAGCACAGGGGGGATTAGTGGCTACACCTTC
TRBV7-8	TRBJ1-4	.	.	CASSRGWRKGDEKLFF	TGTGCCAGCAGCCGAGGTTGGAGGAAGGGCGACGAAAAACTGTTTTTT
TRBV7-9	TRBJ1-5	.	.	CASSVNNQPQHF	TGTGCCAGCAGCGTTAACAATCAGCCCCAGCATTTT
TRBV7-2	TRBJ1-5	TRBD1	.	CASSFGQGNQPQHF	TGTGCCAGCAGCTTCGGACAGGGGAATCAGCCCCAGCATTTT
TRBV10-2	TRBJ2-1	.	.	CASSGSDYNEQFF	TGCGCCAGCAGCGGGAGCGACTACAATGAGCAGTTCTTC
TRBV6-2/TRBV6-3	TRBJ1-5	.	.	CASSPRGGWVHQPQHF	TGTGCCAGCAGCCCTAGGGGGGGGTGGGTCCATCAGCCCCAGCATTTT
TRBV7-2	TRBJ2-1	.	.	CASSFGLAQEQFF	TGTGCCAGCAGCTTTGGGCTAGCGCAGGAGCAGTTCTTC
TRBV18	TRBJ1-1	TRBD1	.	CASSPRQGGNTEAFF	TGTGCCAGCTCACCTAGACAGGGCGGGAACACTGAAGCTTTCTTT
TRBV9	TRBJ2-3	.	.	CASSEAPTEATQYF	TGTGCCAGCAGCGAGGCCCCTACTGAGGCGACGCAGTATTTT
TRBV6-4	TRBJ2-6	.	.	CASSQQGTGANVLTF	TGTGCCAGCAGCCAACAGGGAACCGGGGCCAACGTCCTGACTTTC
TRBV27	TRBJ2-2	TRBD1	.	CASSFDRGYAGELFF	TGTGCCAGCAGTTTTGACAGGGGGTACGCCGGGGAGCTGTTTTTT
TRBV6-5	TRBJ2-2	.	.	CASVRYSGDTGELFF	TGTGCCAGCGTTCGGTACAGCGGTGACACCGGGGAGCTGTTTTTT
TRBV7-2	TRBJ1-1	.	.	CASSYHYRAHTEAFF	TGTGCCAGCAGCTACCACTACAGGGCACACACTGAAGCTTTCTTT
TRBV19	TRBJ1-2	.	.	CASSIPGSYGYTF	TGTGCCAGTAGTATACCCGGGTCCTATGGCTACACCTTC